These 6 T cell receptor beta chains were all obtained from the same sample, sequenced in a study of CD8 T cells in ankylosing spondylitis (dated by TCRdb to 2017 to 2019). The method was 5' RACE. Sequenced using an Illumina HiSeq 2500. TCRdb ran its own pipeline on the public reads, namely fastp trimming at Q25 and MiXCR clone calling, and kept in-frame beta chains. All rows with the same CDR3 protein become a single entry with the most common DNA and genes. The sample table shows more than 150,000 distinct CDR3 sequences, and 10% to 15% are seen once. The ten biggest clones cover 9.5% to 11% of the sample. The sample consisted of blood, either unsorted or a sorted T cell fraction (not recorded which). These receptors were collected from a female donor with ankylosing spondylitis or in good health (not recorded which).

V and J are TRBV27 and TRBJ2-7; D is unclear. V was pared by 2 bases and J by 3 bases, with 11 bases between. There are 14 residues in the CDR3. Germline assignment: CDR1 MNHEY and CDR2 SMNVEV (reference sequence). The CDR3 bases are TGTGCCAGCAGTTTAAATCTGGGCGGCTACGAGCAGTACTTC. The encoded protein is CASSLNLGGYEQYF.

This clonotype was counted ten times or more. The chain is built from TRBV28 and TRBJ1-5, with D unclear. There are 13 residues in the CDR3. The germline gives CDR1 MDHEN, CDR2 SYDVKM. V shed 5 bases and J shed 7 bases, with 12 bases lying between them. The CDR3 sequence: CASSLLSMQPQHF. CDR3 nucleotides: TGTGCCAGCAGTCTCCTCAGTATGCAGCCCCAGCATTTT.

The CDR3 sequence: CASSFWRDSRQQYF. The DNA of the CDR3 is TGTGCCAGCAGTTTTTGGCGGGACAGTCGCCAGCAGTACTTC. This chain joins TRBV28 and TRBJ2-7, with D tentatively TRBD1 (7 bases). The CDR3 has 14 residues. Trimming cost V 3 bases and J 8 bases, with 17 bases left between them. Germline V gene data show CDR1 as MDHEN and CDR2 as SYDVKM.

The table lists this clonotype with many counts. The chain carries TRBV3-1 and TRBJ1-1; no definite D call. V was pared by 3 bases and J by 1 base, with 15 bases between. Germline CDR1 is LGHDT and CDR2 is YNNKEL (reference sequence). The CDR3 sequence is 16 residues long. The CDR3 DNA reads TGTGCCAGCAGCCACTTTCTCCGCAACCCGAACACTGAAGCTTTCTTT. Amino acids: CASSHFLRNPNTEAFF.

The genes are TRBV11-2 and TRBJ2-5; TRBD2 matches 8 bases. The germline gives CDR1 SGHAT, CDR2 FQNNGV. This CDR3 spans 18 amino acids. With V trimmed by 5 bases and J by 5 bases, 19 bases remained unmatched. The CDR3 DNA reads TGTGCCAGCAGCCGACTTTCGATTTCGACTAGCGTGATGGAGACCCAGTACTTC. It specifies CASSRLSISTSVMETQYF. The full variable domain, completed using reference TRBV11-2 and TRBJ2-5, is EAGVAQSPRYKIIEKRQSVAFWCNPISGHATLYWYQQILGQGPKLLIQFQNNGVVDDSQLPKDRFSAERLKGVDSTLKIQPAKLEDSAVYLCASSRLSISTSVMETQYFGPGTRLLVL.

The chain has TRBV19 and TRBJ1-1, with D perhaps matching TRBD1 (5 bases). This CDR3 comprises 16 residues. CDR1 and CDR2 from the germline V gene are LNHDA and SQIVND (reference sequence). V shed 7 bases and J shed 0 bases, with 18 bases lying between them. This chain's CDR3 is CASTTGTTPMNTEAFF. DNA for the CDR3: TGTGCCAGTACGACCGGGACGACTCCTATGAACACTGAAGCTTTCTTT.